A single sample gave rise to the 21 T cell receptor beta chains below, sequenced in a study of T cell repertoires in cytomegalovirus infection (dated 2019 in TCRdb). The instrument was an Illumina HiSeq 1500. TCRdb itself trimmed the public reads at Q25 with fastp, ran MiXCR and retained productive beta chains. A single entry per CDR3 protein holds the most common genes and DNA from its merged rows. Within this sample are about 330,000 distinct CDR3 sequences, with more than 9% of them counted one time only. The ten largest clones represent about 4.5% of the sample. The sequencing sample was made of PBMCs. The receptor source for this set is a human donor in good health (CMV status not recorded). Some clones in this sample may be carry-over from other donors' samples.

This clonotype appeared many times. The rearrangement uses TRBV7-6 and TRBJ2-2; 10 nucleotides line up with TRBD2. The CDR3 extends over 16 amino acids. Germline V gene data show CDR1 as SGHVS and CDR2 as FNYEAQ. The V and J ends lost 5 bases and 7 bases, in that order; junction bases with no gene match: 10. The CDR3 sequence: CASSKSGGASLGELFF. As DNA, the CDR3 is TGTGCCAGCAGCAAAAGCGGGGGGGCCTCTCTCGGGGAGCTGTTTTTT. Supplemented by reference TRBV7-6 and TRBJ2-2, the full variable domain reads GAGVSQSPRYKVTKRGQDVALRCDPISGHVSLYWYRQALGQGPEFLTYFNYEAQQDKSGLPNDRFSAERPEGSISTLTIQRTEQRDSAMYRCASSKSGGASLGELFFGEGSRLTVL.

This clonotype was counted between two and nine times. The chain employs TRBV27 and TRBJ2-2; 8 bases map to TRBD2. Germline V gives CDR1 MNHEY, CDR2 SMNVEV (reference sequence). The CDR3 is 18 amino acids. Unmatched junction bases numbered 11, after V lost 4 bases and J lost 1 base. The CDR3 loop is CASSSYSLAGGNTGELFF. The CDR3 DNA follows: TGTGCCAGCAGTTCGTATTCACTGGCGGGAGGGAACACCGGGGAGCTGTTTTTT.

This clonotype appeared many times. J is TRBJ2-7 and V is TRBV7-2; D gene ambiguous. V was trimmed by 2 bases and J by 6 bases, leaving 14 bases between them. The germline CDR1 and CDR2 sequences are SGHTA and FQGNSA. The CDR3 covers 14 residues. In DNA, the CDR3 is TGTGCCAGCAGCTTACGAGCCAGGTCTCCCGAGCAGTACTTC. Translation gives CASSLRARSPEQYF.

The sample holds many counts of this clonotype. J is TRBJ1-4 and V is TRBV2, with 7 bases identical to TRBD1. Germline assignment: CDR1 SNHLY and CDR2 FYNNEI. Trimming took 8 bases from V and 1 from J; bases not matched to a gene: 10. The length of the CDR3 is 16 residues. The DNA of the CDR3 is TGTGCCAGCGTAGGCCCAGGGGGAGGAACTAATGAAAAACTGTTTTTT. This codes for CASVGPGGGTNEKLFF. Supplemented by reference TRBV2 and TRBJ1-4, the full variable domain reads EPEVTQTPSHQVTQMGQEVILRCVPISNHLYFYWYRQILGQKVEFLVSFYNNEISEKSEIFDDQFSVERPDGSNFTLKIRSTKLEDSAMYFCASVGPGGGTNEKLFFGSGTQLSVL.

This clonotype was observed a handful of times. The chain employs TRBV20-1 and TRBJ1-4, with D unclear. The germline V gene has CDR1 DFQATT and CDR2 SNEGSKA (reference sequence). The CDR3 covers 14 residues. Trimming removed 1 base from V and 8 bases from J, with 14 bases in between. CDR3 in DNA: TGCAGTGCTAGAGTGGTGGCAGTCGGAGAAAAACTGTTTTTT. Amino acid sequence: CSARVVAVGEKLFF.

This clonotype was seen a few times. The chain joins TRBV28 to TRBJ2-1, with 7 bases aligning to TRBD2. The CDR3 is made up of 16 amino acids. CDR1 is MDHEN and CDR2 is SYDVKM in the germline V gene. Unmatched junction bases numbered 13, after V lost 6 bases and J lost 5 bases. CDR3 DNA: TGTGCCAGCAGAAGAACCCGCCCAGCGGGACACAATGAGCAGTTCTTC. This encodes CASRRTRPAGHNEQFF.

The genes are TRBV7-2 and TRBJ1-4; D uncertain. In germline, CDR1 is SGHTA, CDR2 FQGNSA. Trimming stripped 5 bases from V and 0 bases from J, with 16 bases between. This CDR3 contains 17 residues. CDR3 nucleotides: TGTGCCAGCAGCCCGGGGAGGGTTGGTGCAACTAATGAAAAACTGTTTTTT. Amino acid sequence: CASSPGRVGATNEKLFF.

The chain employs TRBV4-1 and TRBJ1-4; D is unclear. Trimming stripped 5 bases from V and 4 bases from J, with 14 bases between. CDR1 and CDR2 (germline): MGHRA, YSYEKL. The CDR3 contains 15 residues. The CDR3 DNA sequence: TGCGCCAGCAGCGTAGATGAGCACATTAATGAAAAACTGTTTTTT. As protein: CASSVDEHINEKLFF.

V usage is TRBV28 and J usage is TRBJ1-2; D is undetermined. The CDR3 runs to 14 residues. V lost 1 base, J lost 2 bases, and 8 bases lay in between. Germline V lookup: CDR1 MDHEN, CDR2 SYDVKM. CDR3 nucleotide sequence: TGTGCCAGCAGTTTATCCGGAACGAACTATGGCTACACCTTC. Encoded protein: CASSLSGTNYGYTF.

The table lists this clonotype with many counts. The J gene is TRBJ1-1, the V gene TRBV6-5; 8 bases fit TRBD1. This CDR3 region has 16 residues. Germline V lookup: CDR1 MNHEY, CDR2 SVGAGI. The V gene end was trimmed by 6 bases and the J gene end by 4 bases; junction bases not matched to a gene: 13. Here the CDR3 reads CASRGGQGTGSTEAFF. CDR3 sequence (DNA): TGTGCCAGCAGGGGAGGACAGGGTACGGGAAGCACTGAAGCTTTCTTT.

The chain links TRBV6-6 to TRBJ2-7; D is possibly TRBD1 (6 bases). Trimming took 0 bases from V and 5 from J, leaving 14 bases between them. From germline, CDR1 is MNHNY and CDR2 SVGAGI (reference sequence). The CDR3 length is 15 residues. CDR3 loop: CASSYSGAGVNEQYF. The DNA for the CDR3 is TGTGCCAGCAGTTACTCGGGGGCAGGGGTCAACGAGCAGTACTTC.

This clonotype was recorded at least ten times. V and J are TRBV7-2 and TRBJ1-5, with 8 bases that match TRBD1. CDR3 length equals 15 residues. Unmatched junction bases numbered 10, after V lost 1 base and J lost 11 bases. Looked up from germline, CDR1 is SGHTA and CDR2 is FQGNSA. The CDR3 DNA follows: TGTGCCAGCAGCTTAGAACCCTCAGGGGGCTCGGCCCAGCATTTT. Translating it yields CASSLEPSGGSAQHF.

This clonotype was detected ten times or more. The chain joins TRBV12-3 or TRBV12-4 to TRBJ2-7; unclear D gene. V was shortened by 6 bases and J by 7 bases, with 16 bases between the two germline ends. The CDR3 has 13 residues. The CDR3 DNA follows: TGTGCCAGCAGACAGATAGGGAAGGGAGAGCAGTACTTC. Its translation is CASRQIGKGEQYF.

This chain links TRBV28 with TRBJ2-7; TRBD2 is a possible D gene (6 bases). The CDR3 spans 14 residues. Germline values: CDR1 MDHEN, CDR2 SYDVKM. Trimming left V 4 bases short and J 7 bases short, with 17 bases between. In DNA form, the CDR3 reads TGTGCCAGCAGTTCCCCACAGCGGGCTCGGGAGCAGTACTTC. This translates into CASSSPQRAREQYF.

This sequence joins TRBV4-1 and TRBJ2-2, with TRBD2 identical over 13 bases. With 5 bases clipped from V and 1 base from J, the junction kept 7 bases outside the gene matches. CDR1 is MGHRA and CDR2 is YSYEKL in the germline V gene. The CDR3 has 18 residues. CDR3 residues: CASSFGLAGVMNTGELFF. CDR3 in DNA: TGCGCCAGCAGCTTCGGACTAGCGGGAGTGATGAACACCGGGGAGCTGTTTTTT.

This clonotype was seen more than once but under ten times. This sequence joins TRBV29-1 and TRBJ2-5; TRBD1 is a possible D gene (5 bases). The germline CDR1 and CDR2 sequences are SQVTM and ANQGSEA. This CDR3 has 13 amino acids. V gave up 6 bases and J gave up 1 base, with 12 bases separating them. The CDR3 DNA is TGCAGCGTCGCCCGACAGTCCCAAGAGACCCAGTACTTC. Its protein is CSVARQSQETQYF.

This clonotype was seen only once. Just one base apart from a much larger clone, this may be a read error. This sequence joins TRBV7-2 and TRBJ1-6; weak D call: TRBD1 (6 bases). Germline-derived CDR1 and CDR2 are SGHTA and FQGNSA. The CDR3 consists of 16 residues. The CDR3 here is CASSLSAGGYNSPPHF. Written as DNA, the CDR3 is TGTGCCAGCAGCTTATCGGCGGGGGGCTATAATTCACCCCCCCACTTT. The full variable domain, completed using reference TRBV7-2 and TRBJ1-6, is GAGVSQSPSNKVTEKGKDVELRCDPISGHTALYWYRQSLGQGLEFLIYFQGNSAPDKSGLPSDRFSAERTGGSVSTLTIQRTQQEDSAVYLCASSLSAGGYNSPPHFGNGTRLTVT.

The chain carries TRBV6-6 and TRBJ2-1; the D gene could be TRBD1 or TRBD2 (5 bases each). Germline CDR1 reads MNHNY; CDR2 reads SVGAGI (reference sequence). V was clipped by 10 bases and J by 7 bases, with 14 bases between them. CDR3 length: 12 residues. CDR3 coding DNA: TGTGCCACCTCCCAAGAGGGGAATGAGCAGTTCTTC. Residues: CATSQEGNEQFF.

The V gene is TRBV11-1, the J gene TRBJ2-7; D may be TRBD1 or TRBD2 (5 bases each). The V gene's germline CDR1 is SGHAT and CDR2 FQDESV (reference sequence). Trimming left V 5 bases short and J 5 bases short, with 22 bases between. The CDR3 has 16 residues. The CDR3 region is CASSLRPGAYGDEQYF. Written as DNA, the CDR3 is TGTGCCAGCAGCCTCCGCCCCGGGGCCTACGGGGACGAGCAGTACTTC.

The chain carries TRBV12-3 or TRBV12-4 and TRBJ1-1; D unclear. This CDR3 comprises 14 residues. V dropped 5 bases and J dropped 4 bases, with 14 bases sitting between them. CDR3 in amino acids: CASSLLGYTTEAFF. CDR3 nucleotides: TGTGCCAGCAGTCTGCTGGGATATACCACTGAAGCTTTCTTT.

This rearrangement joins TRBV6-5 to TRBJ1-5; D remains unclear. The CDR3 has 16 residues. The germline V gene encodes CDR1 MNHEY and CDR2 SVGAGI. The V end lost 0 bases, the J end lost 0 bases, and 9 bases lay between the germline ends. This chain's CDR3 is CASSYSRSYSNQPQHF. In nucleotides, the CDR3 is TGTGCCAGCAGTTACTCTCGAAGCTATAGCAATCAGCCCCAGCATTTT.